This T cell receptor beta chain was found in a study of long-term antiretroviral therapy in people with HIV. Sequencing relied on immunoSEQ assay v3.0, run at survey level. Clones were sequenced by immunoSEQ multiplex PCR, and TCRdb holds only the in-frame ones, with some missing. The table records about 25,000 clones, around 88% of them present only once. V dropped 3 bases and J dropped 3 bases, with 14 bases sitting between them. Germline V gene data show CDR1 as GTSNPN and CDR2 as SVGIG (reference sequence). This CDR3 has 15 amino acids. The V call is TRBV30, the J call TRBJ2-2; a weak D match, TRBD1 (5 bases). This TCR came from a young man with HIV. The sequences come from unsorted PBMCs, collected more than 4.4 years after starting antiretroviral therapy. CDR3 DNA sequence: TGTGCCTGGAGAAGAGTAGGGGCAGACACCGGGGAGCTGTTTTTT. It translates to CAWRRVGADTGELFF. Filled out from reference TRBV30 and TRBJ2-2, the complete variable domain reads SQTIHQWPATLVQPVGSPLSLECTVEGTSNPNLYWYRQAAGRGLQLLFYSVGIGQISSEVPQNLSASRPQDRQFILSSKKLLLSDSGFYLCAWRRVGADTGELFFGEGSRLTVL.